The clone carrying this TCR beta chain occurred once. This entry comes from a study of OX40 agonist ivuxolimab in advanced cancers. Background on the study: Ivuxolimab is an agonistic anti-OX40 (CD134) antibody, and patients were treated with it.

The CDR3 sequence is 14 residues long. Germline V gives CDR1 SGHTS, CDR2 YDEGEE. The V end lost 1 base, the J end lost 0 bases, and 5 bases lay between the germline ends. Sequencing was performed with immunoSEQ multiplex PCR; in TCRdb, only in-frame clones are kept and a portion is missing. The sample yields about 20,000 clones, about 87% seen once. The sample was CD4+ or CD8+ T cells sorted from blood, taken in a trial of the OX40 agonist ivuxolimab. The genes are TRBV5-8 and TRBJ2-1; D gene unclear. This receptor was taken from an adult with an advanced solid tumor such as melanoma, head and neck, liver or kidney cancer. CDR3 region: CASSLRSSYNEQFF. The CDR3 nucleotides read TGTGCCAGCAGCTTGCGTAGCTCCTACAATGAGCAGTTCTTC.